This entry lists 23 T cell receptor beta chains sequenced from one sample in a study of PD-L1 blockade in urothelial cancer. The sample's time point: pretreatment peripheral blood. Repertoires were generated with immunoSEQ multiplex PCR, while TCRdb's copy carries only in-frame clones and drops some. Of 86,000 or so clones in the sample, about 83% are singletons; the top ten hold around 15%. This material consisted of PBMCs, taken around atezolizumab (anti-PD-L1) treatment. Receptors were obtained from a man in his sixties with urothelial cancer.

J is TRBJ1-6 and V is TRBV5-5; TRBD1 matches 7 bases. V lost 0 bases, J lost 0 bases, and 9 bases stayed unmatched. The CDR3 runs 19 residues. The germline gives CDR1 SGHKS, CDR2 YYEKEE (reference sequence). CDR3 loop: CASSLGWGQISSYNSPLHF. CDR3 DNA: TGTGCCAGCAGCTTGGGGTGGGGACAGATAAGCTCCTATAATTCACCCCTCCACTTT.

The chain employs TRBV9 and TRBJ2-1; 7 nucleotides match TRBD2. Germline V gene sequence: CDR1 SGDLS, CDR2 YYNGEE. V was clipped by 0 bases and J by 5 bases; unmatched bases: 2. The CDR3 is 14 amino acids. The DNA for the CDR3 is TGTGCCAGCAGCGTAGTAGGGACTAACAATGAGCAGTTCTTC. Translating it yields CASSVVGTNNEQFF.

V usage is TRBV5-1 and J usage is TRBJ2-5; D is possibly TRBD2 (5 bases). V lost 3 bases and J lost 1, with 13 bases in between. The CDR3 spans 15 residues. Germline CDR1 reads SGHRS; CDR2 reads YFSETQ. The chain's CDR3 is CASSSPRGSQETQYF. CDR3 DNA: TGCGCCAGCAGCTCACCTCGAGGGAGCCAAGAGACCCAGTACTTC.

The chain has TRBV5-1 and TRBJ2-7, with D tentatively TRBD1 (8 bases). V dropped 0 bases and J dropped 0 bases, with 22 bases sitting between them. This CDR3 region has 19 residues. The germline gives CDR1 SGHRS, CDR2 YFSETQ. The CDR3 here is CASSLDPGGAERGSYEQYF. The CDR3 DNA reads as TGCGCCAGCAGCTTGGATCCAGGGGGCGCCGAGCGGGGCTCCTACGAGCAGTACTTC.

This rearrangement joins TRBV27 to TRBJ2-1; D might be TRBD2 (6 bases). This CDR3 has 15 amino acids. From germline, CDR1 is MNHEY and CDR2 SMNVEV (reference sequence). Trimming pared 3 bases from V and 4 bases from J, leaving 13 bases between. CDR3 nucleotide sequence: TGTGCCAGCAGTTTTCGGAGGGCCGGTTACAATGAGCAGTTCTTC. It translates to CASSFRRAGYNEQFF.

J is TRBJ1-4 and V is TRBV9; D gene unclear. V was trimmed by 3 bases and J by 0 bases, leaving 9 bases between them. The CDR3 extends over 15 amino acids. Germline V gene sequence: CDR1 SGDLS, CDR2 YYNGEE. CDR3 amino acids: CASSAGGATNEKLFF. Here the CDR3 DNA reads TGTGCCAGCAGCGCGGGAGGAGCAACTAATGAAAAACTGTTTTTT.

The rearrangement uses TRBV30 and TRBJ1-3; D not resolved. V was pared by 0 bases and J by 2 bases, with 8 bases between. The V gene's germline CDR1 is GTSNPN and CDR2 SVGIG (reference sequence). The CDR3 is 14 amino acids. The chain's CDR3 is CAWSVRGTGNTIYF. The CDR3 DNA follows: TGTGCCTGGAGTGTCAGAGGGACTGGAAACACCATATATTTT.

V and J are TRBV4-1 and TRBJ1-1, with 8 bases fitting TRBD1. The trim removed 4 bases at V and 4 bases at J, leaving 11 bases unmatched. Germline values: CDR1 MGHRA, CDR2 YSYEKL. The CDR3 runs 16 residues. The CDR3 sequence: CASSPGHGQGGTEAFF. The DNA of the CDR3 is TGCGCCAGCAGCCCGGGACACGGACAGGGCGGCACTGAAGCTTTCTTT.

V and J are TRBV7-9 and TRBJ1-2; D gene uncertain. With 2 bases removed from V and 8 bases from J, the gap between germline ends came to 15 bases. The CDR3 totals 14 residues. Germline lookup yields CDR1 SEHNR and CDR2 FQNEAQ (reference sequence). The CDR3: CASSLPRWAGGYTF. DNA of the CDR3: TGTGCCAGCAGCTTACCCCGCTGGGCGGGGGGCTACACCTTC.

This clone has a handful of counts. This chain uses TRBV5-6 with TRBJ2-1, with D uncertain. Deletions cut 1 base from V and 8 bases from J, with 10 bases between. This CDR3 spans 13 amino acids. Germline CDR1 SGHDT, CDR2 YYEEEE. This chain's CDR3 is CASSLILVHEQFF. The CDR3 DNA reads as TGTGCCAGCAGCTTGATTCTAGTCCATGAGCAGTTCTTC. The full variable domain, its missing parts supplied by reference TRBV5-6 and TRBJ2-1, is DAGVTQSPTHLIKTRGQQVTLRCSPKSGHDTVSWYQQALGQGPQFIFQYYEEEERQRGNFPDRFSGHQFPNYSSELNVNALLLGDSALYLCASSLILVHEQFFGPGTRLTVL.

The CDR3 nucleotides read TGTGCCAGCTCCTTGGACAGGGGGGGACAGCCCCAGCATTTT. Its protein is CASSLDRGGQPQHF. The rearrangement joins TRBV6-1 to TRBJ1-5, with TRBD1 matching over 10 bases. CDR1 and CDR2 from the germline V gene are MNHNS and SASEGT. The CDR3 has 14 residues. V shed 8 bases, J shed 7 bases, and the junction held 8 bases outside the gene matches.

Concerning this clone: One end of the junction varies from germline; a read error may be responsible. The chain recombines TRBV6-1 with TRBJ2-5; D possibly corresponds to TRBD2 (5 bases). Germline loops: CDR1 MNHNS, CDR2 SASEGT. CDR3 size: 15 residues. Here the CDR3 DNA reads TGTGCCAGCAGTCCGTTCGGGATACCTCAAGAGAACCAGTACTTC. Translating gives CASSPFGIPQENQYF.

The chain couples TRBV5-1 to TRBJ1-3, with D possibly TRBD1 on 6 matching bases. This CDR3 contains 15 residues. Trimming took off 3 bases at V and 2 bases at J, with 12 bases between the two ends. Germline assignment: CDR1 SGHRS and CDR2 YFSETQ. The CDR3 DNA reads TGCGCCAGCAGCTGGTCGGACAGCCCTGGAAACACCATATATTTT. The encoded protein is CASSWSDSPGNTIYF.

The V gene is TRBV29-1, the J gene TRBJ1-1, with 7 bases that match TRBD1. This CDR3 has 13 amino acids. Germline-derived CDR1 and CDR2 are SQVTM and ANQGSEA. Germline trimming cut 6 bases from V and 0 bases from J; bases unmatched to any gene: 4. CDR3 nucleotide sequence: TGCAGCGTCCGGGGACAGATGAACACTGAAGCTTTCTTT. The encoded protein is CSVRGQMNTEAFF.

J is TRBJ2-3 and V is TRBV7-8; D gene uncertain. The CDR3 extends over 11 amino acids. V was shortened by 3 bases and J by 5 bases, with 3 bases between the two germline ends. The germline V gene has CDR1 SGHVS and CDR2 FQNEAQ. Written as DNA, the CDR3 is TGTGCCAGCAGCTTCGGAGATACGCAGTATTTT. This codes for CASSFGDTQYF.

The rearrangement joins TRBV5-5 to TRBJ2-7; 9 bases are shared with TRBD2. This CDR3 comprises 15 residues. After removal of 3 bases from V and 3 bases from J, the junction contained 7 bases not matched to a gene. Germline V lookup: CDR1 SGHKS, CDR2 YYEKEE (reference sequence). CDR3 loop: CASSSLAGALYEQYF. Here the CDR3 DNA reads TGTGCCAGCAGCTCCTTAGCGGGGGCGCTCTACGAGCAGTACTTC.

The genes are TRBV6-6 and TRBJ1-1, with a weak D call TRBD1 (5 bases). The CDR3 contains 14 residues. The germline CDR1 and CDR2 sequences are MNHNY and SVGAGI (reference sequence). V shed 2 bases and J shed 1 base, with 8 bases lying between them. The chain's CDR3 is CASSYGHKNTEAFF. CDR3 sequence (DNA): TGTGCCAGCAGTTACGGACATAAGAACACTGAAGCTTTCTTT.

The chain is built from TRBV12-5 and TRBJ1-2, with TRBD1 matching 9 bases. CDR1 LGHNT and CDR2 FRNRAP come from the germline V gene. The CDR3 covers 16 residues. V was pared by 6 bases and J by 7 bases, with 15 bases of the junction left unmatched. CDR3 in amino acids: CASGFLTGTGFGGYTF. The CDR3 nucleotides are TGTGCTAGTGGATTCTTGACTGGGACAGGGTTTGGTGGCTACACCTTC.

V gene TRBV6-1 combines with J gene TRBJ1-4, with D possibly TRBD1 on 6 matching bases. CDR3 length equals 13 residues. Germline V gene data show CDR1 as MNHNS and CDR2 as SASEGT. The V end lost 6 bases, the J end lost 7 bases, and 12 bases lay between the germline ends. The CDR3 nucleotides read TGTGCCAGCAGGCAGGGGCCCTTTGAAAAACTGTTTTTT. Translating it yields CASRQGPFEKLFF.

This clone was recorded once. The chain joins TRBV5-1 to TRBJ2-2; tentatively, D is TRBD1 (6 bases). V gave up 1 base and J gave up 2 bases, with 9 bases separating them. Germline V lookup: CDR1 SGHRS, CDR2 YFSETQ. This CDR3 region has 15 residues. DNA for the CDR3: TGCGCCAGCAGCTTGCCACAGGGTAACACCGGGGAGCTGTTTTTT. Encoded protein: CASSLPQGNTGELFF.

V gene TRBV27 combines with J gene TRBJ2-2; 10 bases fit TRBD2. CDR1 is MNHEY, CDR2 SMNVEV, per germline (reference sequence). Trimming took 2 bases from V and 2 from J; bases not matched to a gene: 2. CDR3 length: 16 amino acids. DNA of the CDR3: TGTGCCAGCAGTTTACTAGCGGGGGTTAACACCGGGGAGCTGTTTTTT. Protein sequence: CASSLLAGVNTGELFF.

The rearrangement uses TRBV20-1 and TRBJ2-5; 7 nucleotides agree with TRBD2. V gave up 3 bases and J gave up 13 bases; unmatched junction bases: 8. The CDR3 extends over 11 amino acids. Germline loops: CDR1 DFQATT, CDR2 SNEGSKA (reference sequence). The CDR3 reads CSASASSGRYF. CDR3 DNA sequence: TGCAGTGCTAGCGCGTCTAGCGGAAGGTACTTC.

V usage is TRBV6-4 and J usage is TRBJ2-2; the D gene is possibly TRBD1 (6 bases). The V gene lost 8 bases and the J gene lost 3 bases, with 25 bases spanning the gap. The CDR3 is 18 residues long. In germline, CDR1 is MRHNA, CDR2 SNTAGT. The chain's CDR3 is CASPPGTTVNWDTGELFF. CDR3 DNA: TGTGCCAGCCCTCCCGGGACAACCGTTAATTGGGACACCGGGGAGCTGTTTTTT.